This T cell receptor (beta chain) was sequenced for a study of T cells in Graves' hyperthyroidism and ophthalmopathy. Per the germline V gene, CDR1 is DFQATT and CDR2 is SNEGSKA (reference sequence). The CDR3 is 12 residues long. RNA transcripts yielded amplified TCR beta CDR3 regions. Initially, a first-round RT-PCR of the TCR CDR3 employed the HTBI primer set. TCRdb reprocessed the multiplex PCR reads via MiXCR and lists one record per CDR3 protein. The table records a few hundred thousand distinct CDR3 sequences, about 14% of them present only once. This receptor was obtained from a woman aged 35 to 49 with Graves' hyperthyroidism. The specimen sequenced was blood. The chain carries TRBV20-1 and TRBJ1-1; 8 nucleotides align to TRBD1. The CDR3 is CSIKTGDTEAFF. In nucleotides, the CDR3 is TGCAGCATAAAGACAGGGGACACTGAAGCTTTCTTT.